The 7 T cell receptor beta chains below all came from one sample that was sequenced in a study of cytomegalovirus exposure and HLA in healthy donors. The study ran its PCR with 60 Vbeta and 13 Jbeta primers. Sequenced by immunoSEQ multiplex PCR; TCRdb stores in-frame clones only, minus some. The sample gives 98,000 or so clones, about 76% of which show up once; roughly 7.7% is in the top ten. Sequencing was performed on PBMCs. All receptors derive from a human donor in good health.

V gene TRBV7-8 combines with J gene TRBJ2-1, with D possibly matching TRBD1 (7 bases). The germline V gene has CDR1 SGHVS and CDR2 FQNEAQ. Trimming left V 5 bases short and J 8 bases short, with 16 bases between. This CDR3 comprises 14 residues. This CDR3 is CASSLSPRGDEQFF. Written as DNA, the CDR3 is TGTGCCAGCAGCCTTAGTCCCAGGGGGGATGAGCAGTTCTTC.

CDR3 bases: TGTGCCAGCAGCCTCACCCCGGGGGGGGGCTTAACTGAAGCTTTCTTT. Its protein is CASSLTPGGGLTEAFF. The chain links TRBV9 to TRBJ1-1, with D possibly being TRBD1 (6 bases). V was shortened by 4 bases and J by 5 bases, with 21 bases between the two germline ends. The CDR3 sequence is 16 residues long. Germline CDR1 SGDLS, CDR2 YYNGEE.

Turning to this clone: A much larger clone differs by one base, so this may be a read error. The gene calls are TRBV5-6 and TRBJ1-2; D call uncertain. The V gene's germline CDR1 is SGHDT and CDR2 YYEEEE. Trimming took off 0 bases at V and 7 bases at J, with 4 bases between the two ends. This CDR3 has 11 amino acids. CDR3 coding DNA: TGTGCCAGCAGCTTGGACATTGGCTACACCTTC. Translating it yields CASSLDIGYTF.

This clone appeared once. The rearrangement uses TRBV5-5 and TRBJ1-2; 9 bases are a match to TRBD1. The CDR3 sequence is 19 residues long. J gave up 6 bases and V 4 bases, and 22 bases lay outside the gene matches. Germline loops: CDR1 SGHKS, CDR2 YYEKEE (reference sequence). The CDR3 bases are TGTGCCAGCAGCGACGAACAGGGGGCGGTCAGGATTAGAGTGAATGGCTACACCTTC. Amino acids: CASSDEQGAVRIRVNGYTF.

V and J are TRBV25-1 and TRBJ2-7; a possible D gene is TRBD2 (6 bases). The ends were cut back, 7 bases at V and 2 bases at J, with 15 bases in the middle. Germline values: CDR1 MGHDK, CDR2 SYGVNS. The length of the CDR3 is 14 residues. DNA for the CDR3: TGTGCCAGCACCTCTCCCGGGGGACCCTACGAGCAGTACTTC. Amino acids: CASTSPGGPYEQYF.

The genes are TRBV5-4 and TRBJ1-1; no reliable D call. Germline loops: CDR1 SGHNT, CDR2 YYREEE (reference sequence). The CDR3 extends over 13 amino acids. The germline V and J ends were trimmed by 0 bases and 2 bases, with 5 bases remaining between them. The CDR3 sequence is CASSLGSNTEAFF. CDR3 sequence (DNA): TGTGCCAGCAGCTTGGGGAGTAACACTGAAGCTTTCTTT.

The chain joins TRBV7-2 to TRBJ2-7; TRBD2 agrees at 7 bases. V was clipped by 1 base and J by 3 bases; unmatched bases: 9. The CDR3 is made up of 16 amino acids. Germline lookup yields CDR1 SGHTA and CDR2 FQGNSA. In DNA form, the CDR3 reads TGTGCCAGCAGCTTAGTGGGGGGAGGGGATTTCTACGAGCAGTACTTC. This sequence encodes CASSLVGGGDFYEQYF.